The entry that follows covers one T cell receptor (beta chain) sequence. No antigen is known for it. The donors, all healthy, were Caucasians living in Russia, aged 6 to 90. A second roughly 6 to 11 cycle PCR used barcoded and J-beta primers. TCRdb processed the 5' RACE reads anew with MiXCR; each CDR3 protein has one entry. The sample carries 650,000 to 950,000 distinct CDR3 sequences, under 45% recorded once. The source of the sample is a study of blood T cells in healthy people across ages. General study results and limits: Per million T cells, TCR beta diversity dropped about linearly as age rose. No conclusive comparison of naive versus antigen-experienced cells was possible with unsorted PBMCs.

Sequences were obtained from blood. The TCR comes from a man aged 55 to 69 in good health.

CDR3 loop: CASSLTLGGQGEGYTEAFF. In DNA form, the CDR3 reads TGTGCCAGCAGCCTCACCCTCGGGGGACAGGGTGAGGGATACACTGAAGCTTTCTTT. This rearrangement joins TRBV12-3 or TRBV12-4 to TRBJ1-1; 9 bases agree with TRBD1. V trimming: 6 bases; J trimming: 3 bases; junction bases outside the gene matches: 20. CDR3 length: 19 residues.